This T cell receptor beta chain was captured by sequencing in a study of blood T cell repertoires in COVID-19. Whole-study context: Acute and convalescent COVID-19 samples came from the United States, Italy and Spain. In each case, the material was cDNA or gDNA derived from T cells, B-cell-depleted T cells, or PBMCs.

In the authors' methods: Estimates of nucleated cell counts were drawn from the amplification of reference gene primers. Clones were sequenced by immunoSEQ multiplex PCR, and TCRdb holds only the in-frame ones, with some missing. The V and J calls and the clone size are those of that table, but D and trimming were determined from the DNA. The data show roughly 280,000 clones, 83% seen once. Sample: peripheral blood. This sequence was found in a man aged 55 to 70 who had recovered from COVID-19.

CDR3 amino acids: CASSQVGGVITDTQYF. The CDR3 nucleotides read TGTGCCAGCAGCCAAGTCGGCGGGGTCATCACAGATACGCAGTATTTT. The chain has TRBV3-1 (or the pseudogene TRBV3-2) and TRBJ2-3, with D possibly being TRBD2 (6 bases). This CDR3 contains 16 residues. Trimming cost V 1 base and J 2 bases, with 13 bases left between them. The germline CDR1 and CDR2 sequences are LGHDT and YNNKEL (reference sequence).